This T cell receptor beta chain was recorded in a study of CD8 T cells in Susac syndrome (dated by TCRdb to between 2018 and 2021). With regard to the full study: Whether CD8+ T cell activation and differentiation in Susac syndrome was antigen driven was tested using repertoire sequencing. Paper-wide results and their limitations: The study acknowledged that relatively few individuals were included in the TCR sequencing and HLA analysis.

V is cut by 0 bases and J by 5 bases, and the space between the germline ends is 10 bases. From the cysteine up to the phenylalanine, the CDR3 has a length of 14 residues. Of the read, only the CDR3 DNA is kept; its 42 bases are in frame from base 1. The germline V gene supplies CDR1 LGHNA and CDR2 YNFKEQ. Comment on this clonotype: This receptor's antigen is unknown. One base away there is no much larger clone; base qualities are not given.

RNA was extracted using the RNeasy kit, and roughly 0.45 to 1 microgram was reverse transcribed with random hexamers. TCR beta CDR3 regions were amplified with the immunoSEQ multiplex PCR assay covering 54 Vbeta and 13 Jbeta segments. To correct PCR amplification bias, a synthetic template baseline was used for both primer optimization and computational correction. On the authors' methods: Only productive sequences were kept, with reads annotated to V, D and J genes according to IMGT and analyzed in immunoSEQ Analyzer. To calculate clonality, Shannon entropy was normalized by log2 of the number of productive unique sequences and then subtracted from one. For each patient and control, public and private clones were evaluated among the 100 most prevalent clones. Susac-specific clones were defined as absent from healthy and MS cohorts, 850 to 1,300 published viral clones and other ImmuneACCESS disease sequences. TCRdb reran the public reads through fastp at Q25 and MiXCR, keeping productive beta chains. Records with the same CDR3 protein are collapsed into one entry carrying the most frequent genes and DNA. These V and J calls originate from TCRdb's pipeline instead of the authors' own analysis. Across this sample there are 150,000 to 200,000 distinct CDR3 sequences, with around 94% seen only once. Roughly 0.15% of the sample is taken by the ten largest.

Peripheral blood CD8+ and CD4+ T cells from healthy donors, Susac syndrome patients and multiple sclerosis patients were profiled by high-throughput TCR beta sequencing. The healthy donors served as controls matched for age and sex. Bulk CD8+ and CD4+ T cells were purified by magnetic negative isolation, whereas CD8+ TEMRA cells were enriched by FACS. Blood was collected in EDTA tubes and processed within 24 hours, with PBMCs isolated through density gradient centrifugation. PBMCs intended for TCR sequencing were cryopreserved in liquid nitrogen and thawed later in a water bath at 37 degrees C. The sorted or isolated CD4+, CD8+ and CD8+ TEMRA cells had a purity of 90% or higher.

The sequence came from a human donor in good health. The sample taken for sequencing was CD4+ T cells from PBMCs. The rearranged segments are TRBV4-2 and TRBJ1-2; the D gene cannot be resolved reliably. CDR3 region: CASSQDKARYGYTF. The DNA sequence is TGTGCCAGCAGCCAAGATAAGGCGCGGTATGGCTACACCTTC.